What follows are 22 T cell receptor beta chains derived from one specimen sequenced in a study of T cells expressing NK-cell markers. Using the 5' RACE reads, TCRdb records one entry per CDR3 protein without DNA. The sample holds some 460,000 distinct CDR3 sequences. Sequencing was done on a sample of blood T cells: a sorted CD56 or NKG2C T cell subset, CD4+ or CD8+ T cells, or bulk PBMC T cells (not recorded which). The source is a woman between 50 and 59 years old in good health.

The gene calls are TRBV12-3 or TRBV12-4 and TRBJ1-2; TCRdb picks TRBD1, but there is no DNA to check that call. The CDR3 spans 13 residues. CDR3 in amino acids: CASSLETGYGYTF.

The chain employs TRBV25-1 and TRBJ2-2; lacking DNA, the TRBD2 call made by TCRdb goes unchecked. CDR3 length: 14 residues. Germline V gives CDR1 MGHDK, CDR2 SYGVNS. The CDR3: CASIGREQYRELFF. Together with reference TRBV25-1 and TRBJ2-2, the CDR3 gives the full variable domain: EADIYQTPRYLVIGTGKKITLECSQTMGHDKMYWYQQDPGMELHLIHYSYGVNSTEKGDLSSESTVSRIRTEHFPLTLESARPSHTSQYLCASIGREQYRELFFGEGSRLTVL.

CDR3 protein: CASSSTGDSPLHF. The genes are TRBV3-1 and TRBJ1-6; TCRdb names TRBD1, which stays unverified in the absence of DNA. This CDR3 is 13 amino acids long. In germline, CDR1 is LGHDT, CDR2 YNNKEL (reference sequence).

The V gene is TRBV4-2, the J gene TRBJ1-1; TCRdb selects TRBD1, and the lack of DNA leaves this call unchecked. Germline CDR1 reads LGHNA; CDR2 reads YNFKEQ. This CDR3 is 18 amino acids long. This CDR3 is CASSHAWGRGSVNTEAFF.

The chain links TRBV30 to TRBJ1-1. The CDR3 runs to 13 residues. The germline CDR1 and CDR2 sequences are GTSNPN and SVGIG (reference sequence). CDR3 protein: CAWIWRENTEAFF. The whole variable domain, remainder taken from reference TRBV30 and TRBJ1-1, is SQTIHQWPATLVQPVGSPLSLECTVEGTSNPNLYWYRQAAGRGLQLLFYSVGIGQISSEVPQNLSASRPQDRQFILSSKKLLLSDSGFYLCAWIWRENTEAFFGQGTRLTVV.

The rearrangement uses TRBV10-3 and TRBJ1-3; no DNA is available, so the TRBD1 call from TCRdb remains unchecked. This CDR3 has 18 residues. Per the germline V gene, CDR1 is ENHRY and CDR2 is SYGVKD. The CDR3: CAISESRSGQGAGNTIYF.

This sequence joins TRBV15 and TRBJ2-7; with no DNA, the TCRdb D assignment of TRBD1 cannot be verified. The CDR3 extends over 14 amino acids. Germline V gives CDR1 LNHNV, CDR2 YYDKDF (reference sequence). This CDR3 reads CATSKRQDTYEQYF.

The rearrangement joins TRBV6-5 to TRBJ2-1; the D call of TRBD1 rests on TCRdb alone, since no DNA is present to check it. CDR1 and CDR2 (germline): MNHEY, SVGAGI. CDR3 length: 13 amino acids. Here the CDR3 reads CASSYLRGAEQFF.

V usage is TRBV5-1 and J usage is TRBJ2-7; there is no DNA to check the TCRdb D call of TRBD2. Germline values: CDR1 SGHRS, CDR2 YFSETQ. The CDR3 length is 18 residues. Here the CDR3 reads CASSLAIRTSGPTYEQYF.

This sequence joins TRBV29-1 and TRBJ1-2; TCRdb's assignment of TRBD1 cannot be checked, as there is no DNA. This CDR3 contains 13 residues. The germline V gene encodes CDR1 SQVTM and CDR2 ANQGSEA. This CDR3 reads CSGGTGGAYGYTF.

CDR3 amino acids: CSVQASGEKLFF. The V gene is TRBV29-1, the J gene TRBJ1-4. In germline, CDR1 is SQVTM, CDR2 ANQGSEA. This CDR3 comprises 12 residues.

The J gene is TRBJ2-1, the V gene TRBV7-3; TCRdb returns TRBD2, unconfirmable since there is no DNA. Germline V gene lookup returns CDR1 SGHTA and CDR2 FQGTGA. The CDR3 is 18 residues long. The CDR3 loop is CASSLTGGTSGRFNEQFF.

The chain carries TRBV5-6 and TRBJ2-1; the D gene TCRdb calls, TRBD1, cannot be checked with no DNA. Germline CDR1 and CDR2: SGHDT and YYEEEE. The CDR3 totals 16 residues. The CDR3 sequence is CASSRIPGQGYDEQFF.

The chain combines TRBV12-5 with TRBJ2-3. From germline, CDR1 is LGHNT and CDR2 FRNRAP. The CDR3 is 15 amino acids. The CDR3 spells CASGPDLGSTDTQYF.

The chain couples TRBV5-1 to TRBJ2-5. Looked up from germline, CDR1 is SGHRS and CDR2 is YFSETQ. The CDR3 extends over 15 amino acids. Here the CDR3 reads CASSLSTDPRETQYF.

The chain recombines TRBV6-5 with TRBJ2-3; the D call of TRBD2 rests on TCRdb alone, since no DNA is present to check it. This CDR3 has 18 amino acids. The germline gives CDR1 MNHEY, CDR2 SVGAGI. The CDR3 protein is CASRVRDYRTGGTDTQYF.

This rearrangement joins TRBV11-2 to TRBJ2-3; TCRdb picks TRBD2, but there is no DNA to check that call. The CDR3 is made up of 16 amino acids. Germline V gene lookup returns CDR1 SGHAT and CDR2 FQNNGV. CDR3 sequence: CASSWTSGRETDTQYF.

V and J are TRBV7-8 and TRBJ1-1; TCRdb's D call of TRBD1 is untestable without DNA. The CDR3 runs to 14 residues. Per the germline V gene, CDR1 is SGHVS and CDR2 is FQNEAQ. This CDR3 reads CASSPTRQLAVAFF.

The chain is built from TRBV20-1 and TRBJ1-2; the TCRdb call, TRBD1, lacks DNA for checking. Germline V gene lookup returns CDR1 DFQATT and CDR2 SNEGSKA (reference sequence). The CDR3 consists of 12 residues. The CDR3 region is CSARGGLGGYTF.

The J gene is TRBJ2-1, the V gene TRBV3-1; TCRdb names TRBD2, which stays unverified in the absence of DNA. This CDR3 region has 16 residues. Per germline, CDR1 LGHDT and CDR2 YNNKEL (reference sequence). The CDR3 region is CASSSPLAGTYNEQFF.

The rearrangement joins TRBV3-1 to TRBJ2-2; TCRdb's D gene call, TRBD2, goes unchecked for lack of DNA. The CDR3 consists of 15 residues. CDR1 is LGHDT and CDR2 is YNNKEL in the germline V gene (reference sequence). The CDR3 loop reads CASSHRGGGAGELFF.

Here the CDR3 reads CASSPWIQPGQGVRETQYF. This chain joins TRBV23-1 and TRBJ2-5; TCRdb calls TRBD1, which cannot be checked without DNA. TRBV23-1 is an ORF; its function is uncertain. The CDR3 extends over 19 amino acids.